Detailed here is one T cell receptor beta chain. The antigen is undetermined. Data came from immunoSEQ multiplex PCR; TCRdb stores just in-frame clones and leaves some out. The data show approximately 80,000 clones, with around 88% seen just once and more than 1.2% held by the top ten. These data belong to a study of lymphopenia after photon versus proton radiotherapy. Study conclusions and caveats: Post-nadir diversity loss with photons came from oligoclonal expansion, particularly CD8+ Temra cells. Better survival with proton therapy was suggested as possible, not demonstrated. Relative stability marked proton patients; photon patients lost diversity and naive cells. Post-nadir TCR diversity decline inversely tracked overall survival among those who died.

The CDR3 length is 11 residues. Germline V gives CDR1 MRHNA, CDR2 SNTAGT. V was cut by 11 bases and J by 4 bases, with 9 bases left in between. The chain employs TRBV6-4 and TRBJ2-1; a weak D match, TRBD2 (6 bases). Sequenced here: peripheral blood, sampled from a patient treated with proton-based radiotherapy. This TCR derives from a man aged 55 to 70 with pancreatic cancer. CDR3: CAGRRYNEQFF. CDR3 sequence (DNA): TGTGCCGGGAGGAGGTACAATGAGCAGTTCTTC.